Listed below are T cell receptor beta chains from one sample, sequenced in a study of CXCR3-negative and CXCR3-positive naive CD8 T cells. TCRdb re-called the 5' RACE reads and gives one entry per CDR3 protein, without DNA. Its table lists around 95,000 distinct CDR3 sequences. Sequenced material: naive CXCR3+ CD8+ T cells from blood. The receptors shown here come from a human donor in good health. Some clones in this sample may be carry-over from other donors' samples. The CDR3 runs from the conserved cysteine through the conserved F or W.

cdr3_aa: CSVMSSTLYEQYF; j_call: TRBJ2-7; v_call: TRBV29-1
cdr3_aa: CSGEGAGPYEQYF; j_call: TRBJ2-7; v_call: TRBV20-1
cdr3_aa: CSVEDSAERALNEQFF; j_call: TRBJ2-1; v_call: TRBV29-1
cdr3_aa: CSVGDRQETQYF; j_call: TRBJ2-5; v_call: TRBV29-1
cdr3_aa: CASSLNSAGPQETQYF; j_call: TRBJ2-5; v_call: TRBV7-2
cdr3_aa: CASSFRLGVSYEQYF; j_call: TRBJ2-7; v_call: TRBV7-6
cdr3_aa: CASSPYLARQNTGELFF; j_call: TRBJ2-2; v_call: TRBV11-3
cdr3_aa: CASSNQKGLVGTEAFF; j_call: TRBJ1-1; v_call: TRBV11-1
cdr3_aa: CASSLSSGQGHYEQYF; j_call: TRBJ2-7; v_call: TRBV7-6
cdr3_aa: CASSTWGTDTQYF; j_call: TRBJ2-3; v_call: TRBV27